This T cell receptor beta chain was profiled in a study of vaccination and CD4 T cells after COVID-19. Study information: Diagnosis preceded the drawing of post-COVID samples by a median about 100 days (range 35 to 161). Study outcomes and limitations: Within convalescent individuals, 304 out of 307 vaccine-specific clones proved to be spike mono-reactive.

An Oncomine TCR Beta short-read assay was used to sequence the DNA from cultured CD4+ T cells. TCRdb analysed the PCR reads with MiXCR anew, one entry per CDR3 protein. Among 17,000 or so distinct CDR3 sequences listed, nearly 40% were seen once. In the case of this clonotype: Its cognate antigen is unknown.

Germline lookup yields CDR1 KGHDR and CDR2 SFDVKD. The CDR3 runs 14 residues. Trimming stripped 2 bases from V and 2 bases from J, with 8 bases between. Documented treatment: roughly 10-day PBMC culture with coronavirus spike peptide pools or control peptides (ViraFEST assay). PCR positivity was dated March to December 2020, before US Alpha, Beta and Delta variants. IL-2 (about 10 IU/ml) and peptide pools (approximately 9 ug/ml) were added to cultures of two million PBMCs per well. The chain combines TRBV24-1 with TRBJ2-5, with D unresolved. This TCR was sampled from a human donor who had recovered from COVID-19. The sample taken for sequencing was CD4+ T cells from blood, cultured in vitro. CDR3: CATSDSRAQETQYF. The CDR3, as DNA: TGTGCCACCAGTGATTCTAGGGCGCAAGAGACCCAGTACTTC.